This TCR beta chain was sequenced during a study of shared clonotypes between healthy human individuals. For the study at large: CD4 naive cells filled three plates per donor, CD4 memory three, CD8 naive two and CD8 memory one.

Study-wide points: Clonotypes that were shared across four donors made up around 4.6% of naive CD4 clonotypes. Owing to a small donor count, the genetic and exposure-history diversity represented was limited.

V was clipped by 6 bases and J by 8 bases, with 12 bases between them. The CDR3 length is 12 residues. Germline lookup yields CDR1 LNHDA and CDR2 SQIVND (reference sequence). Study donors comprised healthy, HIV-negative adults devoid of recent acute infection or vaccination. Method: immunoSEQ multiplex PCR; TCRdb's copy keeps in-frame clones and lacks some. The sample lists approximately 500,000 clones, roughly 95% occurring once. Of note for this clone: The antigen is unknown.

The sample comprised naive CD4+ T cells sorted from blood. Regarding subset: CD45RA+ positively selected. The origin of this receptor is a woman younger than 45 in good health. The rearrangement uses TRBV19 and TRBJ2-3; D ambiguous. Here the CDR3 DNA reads TGTGCCAGTAGCGCCCCTCCTAGTACGCAGTATTTT. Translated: CASSAPPSTQYF.